The rows below give T cell receptor beta chains drawn from one sample of a study of T cells in Graves' hyperthyroidism and ophthalmopathy. A single record per CDR3 protein comes from TCRdb applying MiXCR to the multiplex PCR reads. This table holds 550,000 to 650,000 distinct CDR3 sequences, about 14% found once. Sequencing used blood. The receptors here all came from a woman aged 40 to 50 with Graves' hyperthyroidism. Both conserved end residues are part of each CDR3. Each record gives: V gene, J gene, CDR3 protein.

TRBV12-3/TRBV12-4	TRBJ2-3	CASSPTLGLTDTQYF
TRBV5-1	TRBJ2-7	CASSRSGSSPYEQYF
TRBV27	TRBJ1-2	CASSGGDDYGYTF
TRBV5-1	TRBJ1-2	CASSLGVQGEDGYTF
TRBV10-3	TRBJ1-1	CAISERGTEAFF
TRBV7-9	TRBJ2-5	CASSLRTLQETQYF
TRBV28	TRBJ2-1	CASSSTGTPRGNEQFF
TRBV7-9	TRBJ2-7	CASSPPSAGGFDEQYF
TRBV20-1	TRBJ2-7	CSANWIPYEQYF
TRBV5-1	TRBJ2-1	CASSSSSGRNNEQFF
TRBV12-3/TRBV12-4	TRBJ2-7	CASSLSLGQGSYEQYF
TRBV2	TRBJ1-5	CASSVSGNQPQHF
TRBV6-5	TRBJ2-1	CASSYSASGDSYNEQFF
TRBV29-1	TRBJ2-3	CSVDIRTSGRIDTQYF
TRBV9	TRBJ1-3	CASSVMDSSGNTIYF
TRBV7-8	TRBJ1-1	CASSLYGTRAHEAFF
TRBV11-2	TRBJ2-5	CASSPGRSGQETQYF
TRBV18	TRBJ2-1	CASSPPGTGVNEQFF
TRBV6-2/TRBV6-3	TRBJ2-6	CASSYSSRGAGANVLTF
TRBV11-2	TRBJ2-1	CASSSMTSMDEQFF
TRBV28	TRBJ1-1	CASSASGGGTEAFF
TRBV6-1	TRBJ2-2	CASSPRGGTSGSFYTGELFF
TRBV28	TRBJ2-1	CASSLPRTSGYNEQFF
TRBV7-3	TRBJ2-3	CASSPDRTSTDTQYF
TRBV18	TRBJ2-7	CASSPIGSGTVKHEQYF
TRBV19	TRBJ2-1	CASSVGLAANYNEQFF
TRBV20-1	TRBJ2-5	CSARDAFLETQYF
TRBV28	TRBJ2-3	CASSRLSTSTDTQYF